A single sample is the source of the 18 T cell receptor beta chains below, sequenced in a study of blood T cell repertoires in COVID-19. TCRdb keeps only in-frame clones here, not all; method: immunoSEQ multiplex PCR. The sample records about 180,000 clones, 70% to 90% being singletons. Specimen: peripheral blood. The receptors shown here come from a woman aged 25 to 39 with acute or convalescent COVID-19.

The chain employs TRBV7-9 and TRBJ2-2; 11 positions agree with TRBD1. This CDR3 is 18 amino acids long. The germline V gene has CDR1 SEHNR and CDR2 FQNEAQ (reference sequence). J gave up 6 bases and V 4 bases, and 13 bases lay outside the gene matches. CDR3 sequence: CASSSWTGGAFSAGELFF. DNA for the CDR3: TGTGCCAGCAGCTCGTGGACAGGGGGCGCATTTAGTGCCGGGGAGCTGTTTTTT.

V is TRBV6-6 and J is TRBJ1-2, with D perhaps matching TRBD1 (5 bases). V shed 5 bases and J shed 8 bases, with 15 bases lying between them. CDR3 length: 13 amino acids. Per the germline V gene, CDR1 is MNHNY and CDR2 is SVGAGI (reference sequence). The CDR3 sequence is CASSTTGLQGYTF. The CDR3 DNA reads as TGTGCCAGCAGTACCACAGGCCTCCAGGGCTACACCTTC.

The genes are TRBV6-5 and TRBJ2-7, with D possibly matching TRBD2 (6 bases). There are 16 residues in the CDR3. Germline V lookup: CDR1 MNHEY, CDR2 SVGAGI. V lost 0 bases and J lost 5, with 17 bases in between. The DNA of the CDR3 is TGTGCCAGCAGTTACTCGAGCGGAGGGCCGTCAAACGAGCAGTACTTC. Its protein product is CASSYSSGGPSNEQYF.

The gene calls are TRBV27 and TRBJ2-5, with 11 positions matching TRBD1. The ends lost 5 bases at V and 7 bases at J; junction bases unmatched: 6. The germline gives CDR1 MNHEY, CDR2 SMNVEV (reference sequence). This CDR3 has 14 residues. CDR3 protein: CASSRQGQGGTQYF. The CDR3 DNA is TGTGCCAGCAGTAGACAGGGACAGGGGGGGACCCAGTACTTC.

This chain uses TRBV12-3 or TRBV12-4 with TRBJ1-4, with 7 bases that match TRBD1. The CDR3 contains 13 residues. J was trimmed by 7 bases and V by 5 bases; bases with no gene match: 4. The CDR3 coding sequence is TGTGCCAGCAGTGACCCAGGGGGTGAAAAACTGTTTTTT. This encodes CASSDPGGEKLFF.

The chain recombines TRBV7-6 with TRBJ2-5, with 14 nucleotides matching TRBD2. CDR3 length equals 17 residues. With 4 bases clipped from V and 7 bases from J, the junction kept 11 bases outside the gene matches. In germline, CDR1 is SGHVS, CDR2 FNYEAQ. CDR3 coding DNA: TGTGCCAGCAGCTCCACCGGGACTAGCGGGAGCCCCCGGACCCAGTACTTC. Amino acids: CASSSTGTSGSPRTQYF.

The chain links TRBV9 to TRBJ2-7; 7 nucleotides agree with TRBD2. This CDR3 contains 15 residues. CDR1 is SGDLS, CDR2 YYNGEE, per germline. V lost 0 bases, J lost 5 bases, and 8 bases stayed unmatched. The DNA of the CDR3 is TGTGCCAGCAGCGTAGCCGGCGGGAGTATCGACGAGCAGTACTTC. Protein sequence: CASSVAGGSIDEQYF.

This chain connects TRBV7-7 to TRBJ1-5; TRBD1 matches at 8 bases. There are 12 residues in the CDR3. From germline, CDR1 is SSHAT and CDR2 FNYEAQ (reference sequence). CDR3 loop: CGQGQANQPQHF. DNA for the CDR3: TGTGGACAGGGGCAAGCGAATCAGCCCCAGCATTTT.

The V call is TRBV6-5, the J call TRBJ2-1; 11 bases agree with TRBD2. The germline V gene has CDR1 MNHEY and CDR2 SVGAGI. The CDR3 contains 15 residues. The V and J ends lost 6 bases and 4 bases, in that order; junction bases with no gene match: 5. CDR3 in DNA: TGTGCCAGCAGCGCCGGGACTAGCGGATACAATGAGCAGTTCTTC. This translates into CASSAGTSGYNEQFF.

V gene TRBV7-8 combines with J gene TRBJ1-3; D perhaps matches TRBD1 (5 bases). Germline V gene lookup returns CDR1 SGHVS and CDR2 FQNEAQ. The CDR3 is 15 residues long. V was cut by 5 bases and J by 0 bases, with 11 bases left in between. The CDR3 bases are TGTGCCAGCAGCGCCCGGGGGTTCTCTGGAAACACCATATATTTT. The encoded protein is CASSARGFSGNTIYF.

The V and J genes are TRBV11-3 and TRBJ2-7; TRBD2 matches at 10 bases. V was clipped by 2 bases and J by 4 bases; unmatched bases: 5. The CDR3 runs to 15 residues. Germline V gives CDR1 SGHNT, CDR2 YENEEA. CDR3 DNA sequence: TGTGCCAGCAGCTTAATGCTAGCGGGGGATTACGAGCAGTACTTC. Amino acids: CASSLMLAGDYEQYF. Drawing the rest from reference TRBV11-3 and TRBJ2-7, the complete variable domain is EAGVVQSPRYKIIEKKQPVAFWCNPISGHNTLYWYLQNLGQGPELLIRYENEEAVDDSQLPKDRFSAERLKGVDSTLKIQPAELGDSAVYLCASSLMLAGDYEQYFGPGTRLTVT.

The rearrangement uses TRBV3-1 (or the pseudogene TRBV3-2) and TRBJ2-2, with D perhaps TRBD2 (6 bases). Germline-derived CDR1 and CDR2 are LGHDT and YNNKEL (reference sequence). There are 13 residues in the CDR3. V gave up 7 bases and J gave up 6 bases, with 12 bases separating them. The CDR3 here is CASNQLAAGELFF. CDR3 in DNA: TGTGCCAGCAATCAACTAGCCGCCGGGGAGCTGTTTTTT.

J is TRBJ2-1 and V is TRBV29-1; D call uncertain. Germline V CDR1 and CDR2: SQVTM, ANQGSEA. Between the trimmed V and J ends, which lost 6 bases and 9 bases, there was a span of 18 bases. The CDR3 consists of 13 residues. The CDR3 loop reads CSVRVATHGEQFF. The CDR3 coding sequence is TGCAGCGTCCGGGTGGCTACTCATGGTGAGCAGTTCTTC.

This chain connects TRBV7-9 to TRBJ2-1; 8 bases match TRBD2. The CDR3 covers 15 residues. Germline CDR1 and CDR2: SEHNR and FQNEAQ (reference sequence). Losses at the gene ends were 3 bases for V and 1 base for J; bases not matched to a gene: 2. The CDR3, as DNA: TGTGCCAGCAGCTTCGTAGCGGGATCCTACAATGAGCAGTTCTTC. Its translation is CASSFVAGSYNEQFF.

V and J are TRBV7-2 and TRBJ1-3; D unresolved. This CDR3 is built from 14 residues. V was trimmed by 5 bases and J by 4 bases, leaving 12 bases between them. Germline V gene lookup returns CDR1 SGHTA and CDR2 FQGNSA. The CDR3 loop reads CASSTWGGGNTIYF. CDR3 nucleotides: TGTGCCAGCAGCACGTGGGGAGGGGGAAACACCATATATTTT.

V and J are TRBV7-9 and TRBJ2-2; TRBD2 aligns across 9 bases. Losses at the gene ends were 5 bases for V and 4 bases for J; bases not matched to a gene: 8. CDR1 and CDR2 from the germline V gene are SEHNR and FQNEAQ (reference sequence). The CDR3 contains 16 residues. In nucleotides, the CDR3 is TGTGCCAGCAGCCCTATAGCGGGAGCGGTCACCGGGGAGCTGTTTTTT. It translates to CASSPIAGAVTGELFF.

V gene TRBV24-1 combines with J gene TRBJ2-2; D may be TRBD2 (6 bases). Germline V CDR1 and CDR2: KGHDR, SFDVKD. The CDR3 covers 16 residues. V was pared by 1 base and J by 0 bases, with 8 bases between. DNA of the CDR3: TGTGCCACCAGTGATTTAGCTAGCGCGAACACCGGGGAGCTGTTTTTT. Translated: CATSDLASANTGELFF.

This chain links TRBV10-3 with TRBJ1-2, with D uncertain. V was trimmed by 6 bases and J by 8 bases, leaving 7 bases between them. CDR3 size: 10 residues. CDR1 and CDR2 from the germline V gene are ENHRY and SYGVKD. The CDR3 DNA sequence: TGTGCCATCAGGGCTCAGGGCTACACCTTC. It is translated as CAIRAQGYTF.